Included here is one T cell receptor beta chain sequence, with context. What it binds is not known. As defined, naive CD8 cells were CD45RO-negative and positively selected for CCR7, with terminally differentiated effector memory CD45RA+ cells excluded. Execution of the assay was at deep level. Each subset's genomic DNA was shared equally among a number of immunoSEQ plates. About 33,000 T cell genomes (approximately 0.2 ug DNA) went into each sorted-subset replicate. Repertoires were generated with immunoSEQ multiplex PCR, while TCRdb's copy carries only in-frame clones and drops some. Counted here are about 2,200,000 clones, just over 90% occurring once; the ten biggest clones make up over 1.5%. The data were obtained in a study of shared clonotypes between healthy human individuals. V dropped 4 bases and J dropped 3; count of bases not matched to a gene: 10. The CDR3 runs to 17 residues. Germline-derived CDR1 and CDR2 are LNHDA and SQIVND (reference sequence).

Whole-study findings and limits: Relative to their counterparts shared across all four donors, non-shared clonotypes exhibited diminished generation probabilities.

The receptor was isolated from a man aged 18 to 30 in good health. Some clones in this sample may be carry-over from other donors' samples. The material sequenced was naive CD8+ T cells from PBMCs. The V call is TRBV19, the J call TRBJ2-2, with 8 nucleotides matching TRBD1. DNA for the CDR3: TGTGCCAGTAGTACTCCGGGACAGGTCGTCTACACCGGGGAGCTGTTTTTT. Residues: CASSTPGQVVYTGELFF.